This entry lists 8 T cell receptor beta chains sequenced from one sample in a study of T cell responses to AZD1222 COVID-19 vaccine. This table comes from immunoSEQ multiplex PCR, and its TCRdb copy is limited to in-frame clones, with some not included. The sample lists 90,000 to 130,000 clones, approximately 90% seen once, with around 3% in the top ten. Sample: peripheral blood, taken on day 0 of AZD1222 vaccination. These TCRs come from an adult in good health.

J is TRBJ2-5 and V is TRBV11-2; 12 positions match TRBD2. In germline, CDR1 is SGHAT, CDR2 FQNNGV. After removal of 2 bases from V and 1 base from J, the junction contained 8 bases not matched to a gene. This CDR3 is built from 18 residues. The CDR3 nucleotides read TGTGCCAGCAGCTTATTCGGCCCTAGCGGGGGGGCCCAAGAGACCCAGTACTTC. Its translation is CASSLFGPSGGAQETQYF.

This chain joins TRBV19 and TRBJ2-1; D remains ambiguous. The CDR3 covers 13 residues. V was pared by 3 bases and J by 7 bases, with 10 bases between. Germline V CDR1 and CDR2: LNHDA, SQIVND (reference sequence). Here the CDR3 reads CASSIPAGNEQFF. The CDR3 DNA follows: TGTGCCAGTAGTATCCCCGCTGGGAATGAGCAGTTCTTC.

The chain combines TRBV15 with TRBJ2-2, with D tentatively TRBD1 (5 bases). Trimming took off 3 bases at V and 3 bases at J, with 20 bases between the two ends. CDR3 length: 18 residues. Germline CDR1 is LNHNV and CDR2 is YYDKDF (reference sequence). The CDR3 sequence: CATSRAIRVKGDTGELFF. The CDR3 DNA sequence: TGTGCCACCAGCAGGGCTATCCGGGTCAAAGGGGACACCGGGGAGCTGTTTTTT.

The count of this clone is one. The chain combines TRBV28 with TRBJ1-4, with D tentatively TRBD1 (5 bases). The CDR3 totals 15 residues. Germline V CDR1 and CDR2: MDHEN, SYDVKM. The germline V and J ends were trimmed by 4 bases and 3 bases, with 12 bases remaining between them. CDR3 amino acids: CASSYGGGANEKLFF. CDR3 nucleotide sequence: TGTGCCAGCAGTTACGGTGGGGGAGCTAATGAAAAACTGTTTTTT.

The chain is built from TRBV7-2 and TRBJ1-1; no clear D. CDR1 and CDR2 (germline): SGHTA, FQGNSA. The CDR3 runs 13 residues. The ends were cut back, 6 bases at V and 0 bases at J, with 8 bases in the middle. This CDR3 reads CASSFEMNTEAFF. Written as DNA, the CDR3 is TGTGCCAGCAGTTTCGAAATGAACACTGAAGCTTTCTTT.

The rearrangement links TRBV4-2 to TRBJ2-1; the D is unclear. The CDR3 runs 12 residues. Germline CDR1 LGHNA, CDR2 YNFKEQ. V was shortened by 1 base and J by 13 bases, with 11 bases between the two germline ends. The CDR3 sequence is CASSQGTGKQFF. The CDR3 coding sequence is TGTGCCAGCAGCCAAGGCACCGGTAAACAGTTCTTC.

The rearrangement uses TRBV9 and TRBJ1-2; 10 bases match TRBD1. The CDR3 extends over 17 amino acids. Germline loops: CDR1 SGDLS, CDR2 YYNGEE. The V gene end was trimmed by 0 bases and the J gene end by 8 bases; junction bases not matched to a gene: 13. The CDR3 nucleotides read TGTGCCAGCAGCGTAGAAAGTTTAAGGGACAGGGGTAAGGGCTACACCTTC. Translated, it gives CASSVESLRDRGKGYTF.

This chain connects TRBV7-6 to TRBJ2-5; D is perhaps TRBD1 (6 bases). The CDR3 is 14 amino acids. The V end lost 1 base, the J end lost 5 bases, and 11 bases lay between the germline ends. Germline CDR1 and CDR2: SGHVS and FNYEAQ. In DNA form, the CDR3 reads TGTGCCAGCAGCTTAGAGTACAGGGTCGAGACCCAGTACTTC. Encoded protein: CASSLEYRVETQYF.